This record covers a single T cell receptor beta chain. This CDR3 is 12 amino acids long. J was trimmed by 7 bases and V by 3 bases; bases with no gene match: 3. Germline assignment: CDR1 SNHLY and CDR2 FYNNEI. This entry comes from a study of blood T cell repertoires in COVID-19. The data were produced by immunoSEQ multiplex PCR, yet TCRdb's version contains in-frame clones alone and is incomplete. The sample yields fewer than 250,000 clones, around 82% seen once. The chain links TRBV2 to TRBJ2-7, with 7 bases that match TRBD1. The specimen was peripheral blood. This TCR derives from a woman aged 40 to 50 with active or convalescent COVID-19. CDR3 nucleotide sequence: TGTGCCAGCAGTGACAGGGGGTGGGAGCAGTACTTC. As protein: CASSDRGWEQYF.